The clone carrying this TCR beta chain was seen more than once but under ten times. This sample stems from a study of blood T cells in healthy people across ages. Primed by a sample-barcoded 5' primer and a J-beta primer mix, a second PCR proceeded for about 7 to 12 cycles. From the 5' RACE reads, TCRdb called clonotypes with MiXCR, one entry per CDR3 protein. The repertoire holds some 940,000 distinct CDR3 sequences, with 25% to 30% as singletons. This CDR3 is built from 11 residues. Germline V gene lookup returns CDR1 SGHTA and CDR2 FQGNSA. V lost 5 bases, J lost 9 bases, and 11 bases lay in between. These data also featured in a second study, about T cells of mothers and their children.

The receptor comes from a woman in her thirties or forties in good health. This chain uses TRBV7-2 with TRBJ2-7, with D tentatively TRBD1 (6 bases). Input material: blood. The CDR3 spells CASSQGGSQYF. The CDR3 DNA follows: TGTGCCAGCAGCCAAGGGGGATCGCAGTACTTC.